Detailed here is one T cell receptor (beta chain). These data originate in a study of cytomegalovirus exposure and HLA in healthy donors. Vbeta (60) and Jbeta (13) primers were used in the PCR. Clones were sequenced by immunoSEQ multiplex PCR, and TCRdb holds only the in-frame ones, with some missing. Altogether 110,000 to 150,000 clones are present, almost 85% being singletons, with the ten largest covering under 2%. Sample: PBMCs. This receptor was taken from a woman in her 40s in good health and CMV-seronegative.

The CDR3 loop is CASRMEYQETQYF. CDR3 DNA sequence: TGTGCCAGCAGAATGGAGTACCAAGAGACCCAGTACTTC. The chain combines TRBV2 with TRBJ2-5, with D uncertain. With 6 bases removed from V and 0 bases from J, the gap between germline ends came to 8 bases. The CDR3 length is 13 residues. Germline V lookup: CDR1 SNHLY, CDR2 FYNNEI.